This T cell receptor beta chain was sequenced during a study of T cell responses to AZD1222 COVID-19 vaccine. About the research overall: Pooled samples include second doses given at about 4 or 12 weeks.

CDR1 SGHVS and CDR2 FQNEAQ come from the germline V gene. There are 15 residues in the CDR3. V shed 1 base and J 6 bases; nucleotides not matched to a gene: 6. Some clones are missing from TCRdb's copy, which holds only in-frame ones; the method was immunoSEQ multiplex PCR. The table records 90,000 to 150,000 clones, about 85% of them present only once. Sequencing was performed on peripheral blood, taken on day 0 of AZD1222 vaccination. The rearrangement uses TRBV7-8 and TRBJ1-1, with TRBD1 identical over 9 bases. The clonotype originates from an adult in good health. The CDR3 spells CASSLVGTGRAEAFF. DNA for the CDR3: TGTGCCAGCAGCTTAGTAGGGACAGGGAGGGCTGAAGCTTTCTTT.